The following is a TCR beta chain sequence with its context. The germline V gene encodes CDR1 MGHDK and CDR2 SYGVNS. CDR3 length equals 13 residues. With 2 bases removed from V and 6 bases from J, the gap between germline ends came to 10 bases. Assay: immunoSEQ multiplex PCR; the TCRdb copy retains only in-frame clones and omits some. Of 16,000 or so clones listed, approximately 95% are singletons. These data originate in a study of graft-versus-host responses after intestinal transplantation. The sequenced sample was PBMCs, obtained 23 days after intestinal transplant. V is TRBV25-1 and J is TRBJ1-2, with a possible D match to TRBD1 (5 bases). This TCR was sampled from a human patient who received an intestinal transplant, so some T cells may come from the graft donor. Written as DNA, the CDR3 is TGTGCCAGCAGTGAAACCCAGGGAAATGGCTACACCTTC. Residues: CASSETQGNGYTF.